The T cell receptor (beta chain) described here comes from a study of CD8 T cells in Susac syndrome (dated by TCRdb to between 2019 and 2020). For the study in its entirety: Whether CD8+ T cell activation and differentiation in Susac syndrome was antigen driven was tested using repertoire sequencing.

According to the germline V gene (reference sequence), CDR1 reads MNHEY and CDR2 reads SMNVEV. The CDR3, cysteine through phenylalanine, is 13 amino acids long. CDR3 DNA only is kept here, 39 bases in frame from base 1. The V end gives up 5 bases and the J end 4 bases, leaving 4 bases in the junction not matched to a gene. Peripheral blood CD8+ and CD4+ T cells from healthy donors, Susac syndrome patients and multiple sclerosis patients were profiled by high-throughput TCR beta sequencing. The multiple sclerosis controls were treatment-naive patients who had stable or active relapsing-remitting disease and met the revised McDonald criteria. Bulk CD8+ and CD4+ T cells were purified by magnetic negative isolation, while CD8+ TEMRA cells were enriched using FACS. Blood was collected in EDTA tubes and processed within 24 hours, with PBMCs isolated through density gradient centrifugation. PBMCs intended for TCR sequencing were cryopreserved in liquid nitrogen and were subsequently thawed in a 37 degrees C water bath. The sorted or isolated CD4+, CD8+ and CD8+ TEMRA cells had a purity of 90% or higher.

RNA was extracted using the RNeasy kit, and about 0.5 to 1 microgram was reverse transcribed with random hexamers. The immunoSEQ multiplex PCR assay, which covers 54 Vbeta and 13 Jbeta segments, was used to amplify TCR beta CDR3 regions. PCR amplification bias was corrected using a synthetic template baseline for primer optimization and computational correction. Turning to the authors' computational methods: Reads were annotated to V, D and J genes according to IMGT and were analyzed with immunoSEQ Analyzer, with only productive sequences retained. Clonality was computed as one minus Shannon entropy normalized by log2 of the number of productive unique sequences. Public and private clones were assessed among the 100 most prevalent clones of each patient and control. Clones were defined as Susac-specific if absent from the healthy and MS cohorts, from some 1,000 published viral clones and from other ImmuneACCESS disease sequences. TCRdb redid the processing of the public reads, applying fastp at Q25 and MiXCR, and retained in-frame beta chains. Rows merge per CDR3 protein into single entries with the most common DNA and genes. The authors' filters were not applied to this entry. The sample table contains 150,000 to 200,000 distinct CDR3 sequences; only one count was recorded for 80% to 95% of them. The ten largest clones add up to roughly 0.1% of the sample.

Findings and caveats that apply to the study as a whole: The number of individuals in the TCR sequencing and HLA analysis was acknowledged as relatively small.

Note on this clonotype: Its binding antigen is unknown. Per-nucleotide qualities are absent, and no much larger clonotype sits a single base away.

The source material was CD4+ T cells from PBMCs. The receptor was isolated from a human donor with multiple sclerosis. The sequence joins TRBV27 to TRBJ2-5, with 7 bases in between that match TRBD1. The DNA sequence is TGTGCCAGCAGTCTACGGACAGGAGAGACCCAGTACTTC. This yields the protein CASSLRTGETQYF.